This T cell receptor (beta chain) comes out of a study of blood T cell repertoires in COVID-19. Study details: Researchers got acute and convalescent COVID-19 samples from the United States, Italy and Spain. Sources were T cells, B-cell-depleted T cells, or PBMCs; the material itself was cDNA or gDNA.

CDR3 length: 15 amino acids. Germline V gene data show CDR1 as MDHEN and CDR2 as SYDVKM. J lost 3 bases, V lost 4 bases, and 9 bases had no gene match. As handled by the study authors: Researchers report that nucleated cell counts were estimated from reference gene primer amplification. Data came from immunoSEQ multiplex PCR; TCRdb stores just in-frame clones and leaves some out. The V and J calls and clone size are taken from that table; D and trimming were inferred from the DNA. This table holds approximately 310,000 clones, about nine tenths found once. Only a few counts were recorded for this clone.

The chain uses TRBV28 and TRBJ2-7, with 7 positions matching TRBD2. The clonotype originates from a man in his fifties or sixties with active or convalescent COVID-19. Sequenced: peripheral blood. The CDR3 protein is CASSSLAEPFYEQYF. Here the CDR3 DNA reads TGTGCCAGCAGTTCCCTAGCGGAGCCCTTCTACGAGCAGTACTTC.